These T cell receptor beta chains were read from a single sample in a study of CD8 T cells in ankylosing spondylitis. From the 5' RACE reads, TCRdb called clonotypes with MiXCR, one entry per CDR3 protein. Of about 130,000 distinct CDR3 sequences listed, approximately 13% were seen once; the top ten hold under 3%. The specimen was blood, either unsorted or a sorted T cell fraction (not recorded which). Receptor source: a female donor with ankylosing spondylitis or in good health (not recorded which). Both conserved end residues are part of each CDR3. D genes are given only for firm matches. A clone size is listed for some rows: how often the clone was seen (once, few, many), or a class if it is expanded.

clone size	D gene	J gene	V gene	CDR3 protein	CDR3 DNA
many	-	TRBJ1-2	TRBV5-1	CASSRNPGPYGYTF	TGCGCCAGCAGCAGAAACCCAGGACCCTATGGCTACACCTTC
many	-	TRBJ1-1	TRBV20-1	CSAQDLEAFF	TGCAGTGCTCAGGACCTGGAGGCTTTCTTT
few	TRBD1	TRBJ2-3	TRBV20-1	CSAQIPEQGAGDTQYF	TGCAGTGCTCAGATCCCGGAACAGGGGGCGGGAGATACGCAGTATTTT
few	-	TRBJ1-5	TRBV12-3/TRBV12-4	CASSFKQINQPQHF	TGTGCCAGCAGTTTTAAACAGATCAATCAGCCCCAGCATTTT
many	-	TRBJ2-3	TRBV5-1	CASSSTSADTQYF	TGCGCCAGCAGCTCGACTAGTGCAGATACGCAGTATTTT
-	-	TRBJ2-3	TRBV5-1	CASSLSLGDTQYF	TGCGCCAGCAGCTTGAGTCTTGGGGATACGCAGTATTTT
many	-	TRBJ1-6	TRBV20-1	CSARAGTSSPLHF	TGCAGTGCTAGGGCAGGGACTAGTTCACCCCTCCACTTT
few	-	TRBJ2-5	TRBV11-2	CASSFVSQETQYF	TGTGCCAGCAGCTTCGTCAGTCAAGAGACCCAGTACTTC
-	-	TRBJ2-3	TRBV9	CASKGSLAEDTQYF	TGTGCCAGCAAGGGGTCGCTCGCTGAAGATACGCAGTATTTT
many	-	TRBJ1-2	TRBV20-1	CSAREWDYGYTF	TGCAGTGCTAGAGAATGGGACTATGGCTACACCTTC
few	-	TRBJ2-1	TRBV27	CASSFKPIPRNEQFF	TGTGCCAGCAGTTTTAAGCCGATCCCCCGCAATGAGCAGTTCTTC
-	-	TRBJ2-2	TRBV20-1	CSAQADTGELFF	TGCAGTGCCCAAGCAGATACCGGGGAGCTGTTTTTT
-	-	TRBJ2-5	TRBV4-1	CASSLSRVAKTQYF	TGCGCCAGCAGCCTATCCAGGGTGGCCAAGACCCAGTACTTC
-	TRBD1	TRBJ1-5	TRBV12-3/TRBV12-4	CASSFATGGGHF	TGTGCCAGCAGTTTCGCGACAGGGGGCGGGCATTTT
few	-	TRBJ2-1	TRBV20-1	CSARRRVEGEQFF	TGCAGTGCTAGGAGACGGGTGGAGGGTGAGCAGTTCTTC
few	TRBD1	TRBJ1-3	TRBV7-3	CASGDSHSGNTIYF	TGTGCCAGCGGGGACAGCCACTCTGGAAACACCATATATTTT
-	-	TRBJ1-5	TRBV19	CASSTPGSNQPQHF	TGTGCCAGTAGTACTCCAGGTTCCAATCAGCCCCAGCATTTT
many	TRBD2	TRBJ2-3	TRBV28	CASSISSGSRDTQYF	TGTGCCAGCAGCATATCTAGCGGGAGTAGAGATACGCAGTATTTT
few	-	TRBJ2-7	TRBV11-2	CASSPSSSYEQYF	TGTGCCAGCAGCCCGAGTTCGTCCTACGAGCAGTACTTC
many	-	TRBJ2-3	TRBV12-3/TRBV12-4	CASSLLGRTSTDTQYF	TGTGCCAGCAGTTTATTGGGTCGTACTAGCACAGATACGCAGTATTTT
-	-	TRBJ2-1	TRBV7-2	CASSSGAEDEQFF	TGTGCCAGCAGCTCCGGGGCAGAGGATGAGCAGTTCTTC
many	-	TRBJ2-2	TRBV5-1	CASSLEQDTGELFF	TGCGCCAGCAGCTTGGAACAAGACACCGGGGAGCTGTTTTTT